These 26 T cell receptor beta chains share one sample of origin, sequenced in a study of T cells in Graves' hyperthyroidism and ophthalmopathy. The CDR3 regions of TCR beta were amplified from RNA transcripts. HTBI primers drove first-round RT-PCR of the TCR CDR3. In TCRdb, the multiplex PCR reads were re-called with MiXCR into one record per CDR3 protein. The table has some 490,000 distinct CDR3 sequences, 22% seen once. Sequencing was done on a sample of blood. These receptors were taken from a woman in her 70s with Graves' ophthalmopathy.

The J gene is TRBJ2-2, the V gene TRBV3-1, with 10 bases matching TRBD2. Germline values: CDR1 LGHDT, CDR2 YNNKEL (reference sequence). The length of the CDR3 is 15 residues. J lost 3 bases, V lost 2 bases, and 0 bases had no gene match. CDR3 amino acids: CASSQLAGDTGELFF. Here the CDR3 DNA reads TGTGCCAGCAGCCAACTAGCGGGGGACACCGGGGAGCTGTTTTTT.

This clonotype showed up many times. The rearrangement uses TRBV14 and TRBJ1-1; D gene unclear. Trimming cost V 0 bases and J 0 bases, with 5 bases left between them. The germline V gene encodes CDR1 SGHDN and CDR2 FVKESK. The CDR3 contains 14 residues. The CDR3 sequence is CASSQDRVNTEAFF. The CDR3 DNA follows: TGTGCCAGCAGCCAAGATCGAGTGAACACTGAAGCTTTCTTT.

This chain joins TRBV7-9 and TRBJ1-3, with D possibly TRBD1 on 5 matching bases. Deletions cut 6 bases from V and 3 bases from J, with 12 bases between. The CDR3 contains 14 residues. Germline values: CDR1 SEHNR, CDR2 FQNEAQ (reference sequence). The CDR3 region is CASRLRGDGNTIYF. DNA of the CDR3: TGTGCCAGCAGGTTAAGGGGAGATGGAAACACCATATATTTT.

This clonotype was seen at least ten times. The chain links TRBV28 to TRBJ1-2; no definite D call. The length of the CDR3 is 13 residues. CDR1 is MDHEN, CDR2 SYDVKM, per germline. The V gene lost 6 bases and the J gene lost 7 bases, with 15 bases spanning the gap. Written as DNA, the CDR3 is TGTGCCAGCAGGCAACCTCCCCGAGCTGGCTACACCTTC. Its protein product is CASRQPPRAGYTF.

The chain links TRBV25-1 to TRBJ1-2, with TRBD1 matching over 9 bases. CDR3 length: 14 residues. J lost 4 bases, V lost 7 bases, and 7 bases had no gene match. The V gene's germline CDR1 is MGHDK and CDR2 SYGVNS. The DNA of the CDR3 is TGTGCCAGCAATGCCGGGACAGGGTCCTATGGCTACACCTTC. Residues: CASNAGTGSYGYTF.

In this sample, this clonotype turned up many times. The chain has TRBV12-3 or TRBV12-4 and TRBJ2-7; the match to TRBD2 covers 12 bases. This CDR3 contains 15 residues. V dropped 5 bases and J dropped 1; count of bases not matched to a gene: 3. The CDR3 DNA reads TGTGCCAGCAGTACAGGACTAGCGGGATCCTACGAGCAGTACTTC. Encoded protein: CASSTGLAGSYEQYF.

This chain uses TRBV5-8 with TRBJ2-1, with 9 bases matching TRBD2. The CDR3 sequence is 15 residues long. Germline CDR1 SGHTS, CDR2 YDEGEE. Trimming removed 3 bases from V and 13 bases from J; junction bases left unmatched: 14. The CDR3 region is CASSSPKAGGIGQFF. The CDR3 nucleotides are TGTGCCAGCAGCTCCCCTAAAGCGGGGGGCATAGGCCAGTTCTTC.

The V call is TRBV6-1, the J call TRBJ2-3, with D unresolved. The CDR3 totals 12 residues. In germline, CDR1 is MNHNS, CDR2 SASEGT. V lost 8 bases, J lost 4 bases, and 10 bases lay in between. In nucleotides, the CDR3 is TGTGCCAGCCAGACTGGGGCAGATACGCAGTATTTT. It codes for CASQTGADTQYF.

This clonotype was seen ten or more times. This chain links TRBV6-5 with TRBJ2-6, with D possibly matching TRBD1 (5 bases). V shed 4 bases and J shed 1 base, with 17 bases lying between them. Germline assignment: CDR1 MNHEY and CDR2 SVGAGI. The length of the CDR3 is 18 residues. The CDR3 bases are TGTGCCAGCAGTTCTAATCCAGGGATTATATCTGGGGCCAACGTCCTGACTTTC. Its translation: CASSSNPGIISGANVLTF.

The rearrangement joins TRBV20-1 to TRBJ2-7; no firm D call. The V and J ends lost 5 bases and 4 bases respectively, with 9 bases between them. The CDR3 sequence is 11 residues long. Germline CDR1 reads DFQATT; CDR2 reads SNEGSKA (reference sequence). This CDR3 reads CSARAAYEQYF. CDR3 coding DNA: TGCAGTGCTCGGGCCGCTTACGAGCAGTACTTC.

The rearrangement links TRBV7-3 to TRBJ2-2, with D perhaps TRBD1 or TRBD2 (6 bases each). CDR1 is SGHTA and CDR2 is FQGTGA in the germline V gene. Trimming removed 2 bases from V and 2 bases from J, with 15 bases in between. The CDR3 loop spans 17 amino acids. The CDR3 sequence is CASSLFGGGPNTGELFF. Written as DNA, the CDR3 is TGTGCCAGCAGCTTATTCGGGGGCGGGCCCAACACCGGGGAGCTGTTTTTT.

This clonotype was seen repeatedly, ten times or more. This chain connects TRBV30 to TRBJ2-2; 7 bases fit TRBD1. V trimming: 3 bases; J trimming: 3 bases; junction bases outside the gene matches: 4. The CDR3 length is 14 residues. Germline V gives CDR1 GTSNPN, CDR2 SVGIG (reference sequence). CDR3 amino acids: CAWRRDRDTGELFF. The CDR3 nucleotides read TGTGCCTGGAGACGAGACAGGGACACCGGGGAGCTGTTTTTT.

The chain has TRBV10-2 and TRBJ2-7, with 7 bases aligning to TRBD2. The CDR3 spans 16 residues. Per germline, CDR1 WSHSY and CDR2 SAAADI. J gave up 1 base and V 0 bases, and 6 bases lay outside the gene matches. The DNA for the CDR3 is TGCGCCAGCAGTGAGTCCCATGAGCGGGGTTCCTACGAGCAGTACTTC. It encodes CASSESHERGSYEQYF.

This clonotype has just a few counts. The chain joins TRBV7-2 to TRBJ2-7, with D possibly matching TRBD2 (6 bases). This CDR3 is built from 16 residues. Trimming removed 1 base from V and 0 bases from J, with 13 bases in between. The germline gives CDR1 SGHTA, CDR2 FQGNSA. The CDR3 is CASSLGVFGSSYEQYF. For the CDR3, the DNA is TGTGCCAGCAGCTTAGGGGTTTTCGGGAGCTCCTACGAGCAGTACTTC.

This sequence joins TRBV12-3 or TRBV12-4 and TRBJ2-1; D is ambiguous. The CDR3 is made up of 12 amino acids. Between the trimmed V and J ends, which lost 0 bases and 12 bases, there was a span of 9 bases. The CDR3: CASSLAFVRQFF. CDR3 in DNA: TGTGCCAGCAGTTTAGCCTTCGTTAGGCAGTTCTTC.

The sample holds a few counts of this clonotype. The chain couples TRBV6-1 to TRBJ2-3, with D unclear. This CDR3 contains 11 residues. In germline, CDR1 is MNHNS, CDR2 SASEGT. V lost 5 bases and J lost 5, with 5 bases in between. The CDR3 here is CASSTEDTQYF. The CDR3 nucleotides read TGTGCCAGCAGTACGGAAGATACGCAGTATTTT.

A few counts support this clonotype. The chain couples TRBV6-5 to TRBJ2-1; D is perhaps TRBD2 (5 bases). Trimming pared 2 bases from V and 9 bases from J, leaving 14 bases between. This CDR3 is 14 amino acids long. Germline loops: CDR1 MNHEY, CDR2 SVGAGI. Here the CDR3 reads CASSYSPSFGEQFF. CDR3 sequence (DNA): TGTGCCAGCAGTTACAGTCCTAGCTTCGGTGAGCAGTTCTTC.

The rearrangement uses TRBV2 and TRBJ1-4, with D unclear. This CDR3 has 15 residues. Germline CDR1 and CDR2: SNHLY and FYNNEI. Trimming shortened V by 1 base and J by 5 bases, and 11 bases separated the two germline ends. The chain's CDR3 is CASSEERRQNEKLFF. As DNA, the CDR3 is TGTGCCAGCAGTGAAGAAAGACGGCAAAATGAAAAACTGTTTTTT. The whole variable domain, filled in from reference TRBV2 and TRBJ1-4, reads EPEVTQTPSHQVTQMGQEVILRCVPISNHLYFYWYRQILGQKVEFLVSFYNNEISEKSEIFDDQFSVERPDGSNFTLKIRSTKLEDSAMYFCASSEERRQNEKLFFGSGTQLSVL.

This clonotype showed up just a few times. The V call is TRBV20-1, the J call TRBJ2-1; 9 bases are shared with TRBD2. This CDR3 contains 16 residues. After removal of 6 bases from V and 4 bases from J, the junction contained 13 bases not matched to a gene. CDR1 and CDR2 (germline): DFQATT, SNEGSKA (reference sequence). The CDR3 DNA reads as TGCAGTGCCAAACGGAAAGGACTAGCGCCTTACAATGAGCAGTTCTTC. Its translation is CSAKRKGLAPYNEQFF.

This clonotype has ten or more counts. The rearrangement uses TRBV20-1 and TRBJ1-1; D gene unclear. Germline V gene lookup returns CDR1 DFQATT and CDR2 SNEGSKA (reference sequence). V was cut by 5 bases and J by 8 bases, with 18 bases left in between. The CDR3 consists of 13 residues. CDR3 protein: CSAPRGSGVEAFF. CDR3 coding DNA: TGCAGTGCTCCACGAGGTTCAGGCGTAGAAGCTTTCTTT.

This clonotype was recorded at least ten times. The chain uses TRBV30 and TRBJ2-2, with D possibly TRBD1 on 5 matching bases. V lost 3 bases and J lost 7, with 6 bases in between. The CDR3 covers 11 residues. In germline, CDR1 is GTSNPN, CDR2 SVGIG (reference sequence). The CDR3 DNA follows: TGTGCCTGGAGGACAGTCGGGGAGCTGTTTTTT. Encoded protein: CAWRTVGELFF.

This clonotype was counted only a few times. V usage is TRBV5-1 and J usage is TRBJ1-1, with D possibly TRBD1 on 6 matching bases. Trimming shortened V by 4 bases and J by 4 bases, and 14 bases separated the two germline ends. The germline CDR1 and CDR2 sequences are SGHRS and YFSETQ. The CDR3 length is 14 residues. This CDR3 reads CASSPLTGGTEAFF. The CDR3 nucleotides are TGCGCCAGCAGCCCGCTGACAGGCGGCACTGAAGCTTTCTTT.

The chain uses TRBV18 and TRBJ2-2, with D unresolved. Germline CDR1 and CDR2: KGHSH and LQKENI. The CDR3 length is 14 residues. Deletions cut 0 bases from V and 5 bases from J, with 7 bases between. DNA of the CDR3: TGTGCCAGCTCACCACCGAGCGTAACCGGGGAGCTGTTTTTT. Translation gives CASSPPSVTGELFF.

The rearrangement uses TRBV6-1 and TRBJ1-5; TRBD1 aligns across 8 bases. The V gene end was trimmed by 8 bases and the J gene end by 0 bases; junction bases not matched to a gene: 9. Germline V gene sequence: CDR1 MNHNS, CDR2 SASEGT. CDR3 length: 16 amino acids. The CDR3 sequence: CASCTGGYGSNQPQHF. CDR3 in DNA: TGTGCCAGCTGTACAGGGGGATATGGTAGCAATCAGCCCCAGCATTTT.

The chain carries TRBV20-1 and TRBJ2-2; D remains ambiguous. The CDR3 runs 11 residues. The V gene lost 8 bases and the J gene lost 9 bases, with 13 bases spanning the gap. Looked up from germline, CDR1 is DFQATT and CDR2 is SNEGSKA (reference sequence). CDR3 sequence reads: CSCLKERELFF. For the CDR3, the DNA is TGCAGTTGTCTCAAGGAGAGGGAGCTGTTTTTT.

This clonotype was picked up many times. The chain carries TRBV30 and TRBJ2-1; either TRBD1 or TRBD2 may fit D (5 bases each). V shed 7 bases and J shed 1 base, with 11 bases lying between them. CDR3 length equals 13 residues. Germline lookup yields CDR1 GTSNPN and CDR2 SVGIG (reference sequence). The CDR3 sequence is CALGRKSYNEQFF. In DNA form, the CDR3 reads TGTGCCTTGGGACGTAAGTCCTACAATGAGCAGTTCTTC.